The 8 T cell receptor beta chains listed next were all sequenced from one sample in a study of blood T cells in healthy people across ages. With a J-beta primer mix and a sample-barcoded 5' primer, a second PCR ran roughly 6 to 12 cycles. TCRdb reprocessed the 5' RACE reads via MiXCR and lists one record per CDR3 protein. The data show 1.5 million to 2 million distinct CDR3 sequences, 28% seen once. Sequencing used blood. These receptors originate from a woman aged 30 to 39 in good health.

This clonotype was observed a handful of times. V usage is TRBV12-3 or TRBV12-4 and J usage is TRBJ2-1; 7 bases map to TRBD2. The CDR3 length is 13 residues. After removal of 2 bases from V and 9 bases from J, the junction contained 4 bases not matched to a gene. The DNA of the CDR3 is TGTGCCAGCAGTTTAATGGGGGGGGGTGAGCAGTTCTTC. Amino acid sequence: CASSLMGGGEQFF.

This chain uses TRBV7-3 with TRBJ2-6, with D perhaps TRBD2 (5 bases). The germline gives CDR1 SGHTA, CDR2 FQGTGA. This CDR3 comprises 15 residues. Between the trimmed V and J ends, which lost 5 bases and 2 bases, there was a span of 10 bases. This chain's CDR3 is CASSSHGAGANVLTF. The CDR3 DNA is TGTGCCAGCAGCAGCCACGGGGCTGGGGCCAACGTCCTGACTTTC. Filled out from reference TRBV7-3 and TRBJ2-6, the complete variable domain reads GAGVSQTPSNKVTEKGKYVELRCDPISGHTALYWYRQSLGQGPEFLIYFQGTGAADDSGLPNDRFFAVRPEGSVSTLKIQRTERGDSAVYLCASSSHGAGANVLTFGAGSRLTVL.

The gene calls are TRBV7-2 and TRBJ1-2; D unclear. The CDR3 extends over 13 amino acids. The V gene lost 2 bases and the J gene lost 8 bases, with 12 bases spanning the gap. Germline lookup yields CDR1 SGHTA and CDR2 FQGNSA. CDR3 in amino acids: CASSLSAVVGYTF. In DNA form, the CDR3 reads TGTGCCAGCAGCTTATCAGCCGTAGTCGGCTACACCTTC.

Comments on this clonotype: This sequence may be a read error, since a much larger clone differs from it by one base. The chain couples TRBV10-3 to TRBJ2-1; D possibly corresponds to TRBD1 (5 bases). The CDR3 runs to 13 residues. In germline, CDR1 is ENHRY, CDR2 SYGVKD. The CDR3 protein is CSIRAGIFSEQFF. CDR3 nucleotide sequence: TGTTCCATCCGGGCAGGGATATTTTCTGAGCAGTTCTTC.

CDR3 DNA: TGTGCCAGCAGCTTTAAGGGTCTTCTTTCCTACGAGCAGTACTTC. Its translation: CASSFKGLLSYEQYF. The chain has TRBV7-9 and TRBJ2-7, with no clear D. The germline V gene encodes CDR1 SEHNR and CDR2 FQNEAQ (reference sequence). The CDR3 totals 15 residues. V was cut by 3 bases and J by 1 base, with 13 bases left in between. The full variable domain, with the rest looked up from reference TRBV7-9 and TRBJ2-7, is DTGVSQNPRHKITKRGQNVTFRCDPISEHNRLYWYRQTLGQGPEFLTYFQNEAQLEKSRLLSDRFSAERPKGSFSTLEIQRTEQGDSAMYLCASSFKGLLSYEQYFGPGTRLTVT.

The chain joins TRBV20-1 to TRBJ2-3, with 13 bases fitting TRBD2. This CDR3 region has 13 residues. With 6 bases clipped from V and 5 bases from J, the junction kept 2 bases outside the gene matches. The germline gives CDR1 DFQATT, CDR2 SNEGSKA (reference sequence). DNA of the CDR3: TGCAGTGCACTAGCGGGGGGGGGAGATACGCAGTATTTT. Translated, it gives CSALAGGGDTQYF.

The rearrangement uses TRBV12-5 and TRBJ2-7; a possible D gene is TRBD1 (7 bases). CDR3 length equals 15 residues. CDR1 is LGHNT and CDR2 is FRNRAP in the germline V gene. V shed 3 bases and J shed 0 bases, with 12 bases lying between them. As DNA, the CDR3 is TGTGCTAGTGGTTTCGGCGGGGACAGCTCCTACGAGCAGTACTTC. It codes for CASGFGGDSSYEQYF.

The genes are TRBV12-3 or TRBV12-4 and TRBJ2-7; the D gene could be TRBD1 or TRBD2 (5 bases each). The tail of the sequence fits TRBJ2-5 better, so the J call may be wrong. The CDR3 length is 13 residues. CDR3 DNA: TGTGCCAGCAGTTTTATCAGGGACGAGACCCAGTACTTC. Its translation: CASSFIRDETQYF.